A selection of T cell receptor beta chains follows, all from one sample in a study of tumour-infiltrating T cells in Burkitt lymphoma. Measured with immunoSEQ multiplex PCR; TCRdb has only the in-frame clones, and not every one. The profile covers about 4,000 clones, with 15% to 20% appearing a single time and 1.4% taken by the ten largest. Material for sequencing was tumor tissue. The receptors come from a human donor with Burkitt lymphoma. Both conserved end residues are part of each CDR3. A D gene is named only where the DNA matches it firmly. Clone size, where shown, is once, few, many, or a class for clones that have expanded.

d_gene: .
abundance: .
v_gene: TRBV7-9
j_gene: TRBJ1-4
len: 14
CDR3aa: CASTPNRRNEKLFF
CDR3nt: TGTGCCAGCACCCCGAACAGGAGAAATGAAAAACTGTTTTTT

d_gene: .
abundance: .
v_gene: TRBV6-5
j_gene: TRBJ2-2
len: 12
CDR3aa: CASRKGGGELFF
CDR3nt: TGTGCCAGCAGAAAGGGGGGTGGGGAGTTGTTTTTT

d_gene: .
abundance: few
v_gene: TRBV5-6
j_gene: TRBJ2-5
len: 14
CDR3aa: CASSLGTVQETQYF
CDR3nt: TGTGCCAGCAGCCTTGGGACTGTACAAGAGACCCAGTACTTC

d_gene: TRBD2
abundance: few
v_gene: TRBV6-1
j_gene: TRBJ2-1
len: 15
CDR3aa: CASSPGTSGYNEQFF
CDR3nt: TGTGCCAGCAGCCCCGGGACTAGCGGCTACAATGAGCAGTTCTTC

d_gene: TRBD2
abundance: few
v_gene: TRBV11-3
j_gene: TRBJ2-5
len: 15
CDR3aa: CASSLDGTSMETQYF
CDR3nt: TGTGCCAGCAGCCTAGACGGGACTAGCATGGAGACCCAGTACTTC

d_gene: TRBD1
abundance: .
v_gene: TRBV5-4
j_gene: TRBJ2-7
len: 14
CDR3aa: CASSGTTGTYEQYF
CDR3nt: TGTGCCAGCAGCGGTACGACAGGGACCTACGAGCAGTACTTC

d_gene: .
abundance: .
v_gene: TRBV10-1
j_gene: TRBJ1-1
len: 11
CDR3aa: CARWLDGEAFF
CDR3nt: TGCGCCCGTTGGTTGGACGGAGAGGCTTTCTTT

d_gene: TRBD1
abundance: few
v_gene: TRBV7-6
j_gene: TRBJ1-1
len: 14
CDR3aa: CASSLGQGNTEAFF
CDR3nt: TGTGCCAGCAGCCTCGGACAGGGGAACACTGAAGCTTTCTTT

d_gene: .
abundance: few
v_gene: TRBV30
j_gene: TRBJ1-1
len: 15
CDR3aa: CAWSAVSNWNTEAFF
CDR3nt: TGTGCCTGGAGCGCTGTGAGTAACTGGAACACTGAAGCTTTCTTT

d_gene: TRBD2
abundance: .
v_gene: TRBV19
j_gene: TRBJ2-3
len: 15
CDR3aa: CASSPLAGGTDTQYF
CDR3nt: TGTGCCAGCAGCCCTCTGGCGGGAGGCACAGATACGCAGTATTTT

d_gene: .
abundance: .
v_gene: TRBV7-9
j_gene: TRBJ2-1
len: 16
CDR3aa: CASSLAQGAERDEQFF
CDR3nt: TGTGCCAGCAGCTTAGCCCAAGGCGCGGAGCGCGATGAGCAGTTCTTC

d_gene: .
abundance: few
v_gene: TRBV1
j_gene: TRBJ1-4
len: 16
CDR3aa: CTSSQDPQGAEEKLFF
CDR3nt: TGCACCAGCAGCCAAGATCCGCAGGGGGCAGAGGAAAAACTGTTTTTT

d_gene: .
abundance: .
v_gene: TRBV6-6
j_gene: TRBJ2-3
len: 14
CDR3aa: CASSYSRGADTQYF
CDR3nt: TGTGCCAGCAGTTACTCTAGGGGGGCAGATACGCAGTATTTT

d_gene: .
abundance: .
v_gene: TRBV6-1
j_gene: TRBJ2-1
len: 12
CDR3aa: CASNFAANEQFF
CDR3nt: TGTGCCAGCAACTTCGCGGCCAATGAGCAGTTCTTC

d_gene: .
abundance: .
v_gene: TRBV9
j_gene: TRBJ2-3
len: 17
CDR3aa: CASSVRSASPYTDTQYF
CDR3nt: TGTGCCAGCAGCGTACGATCGGCCTCACCCTACACAGATACGCAGTATTTT

d_gene: .
abundance: few
v_gene: TRBV28
j_gene: TRBJ1-5
len: 13
CDR3aa: CASSPVASQPQHF
CDR3nt: TGTGCCAGCAGCCCAGTCGCATCTCAGCCCCAGCATTTT

d_gene: .
abundance: few
v_gene: TRBV11-3
j_gene: TRBJ1-5
len: 12
CDR3aa: CASSLTNQPQHF
CDR3nt: TGTGCCAGCAGCTTAACCAATCAGCCCCAGCATTTT

d_gene: .
abundance: few
v_gene: TRBV5-5
j_gene: TRBJ1-1
len: 14
CDR3aa: CASSLEPGTPEAFF
CDR3nt: TGTGCCAGCAGCTTGGAACCAGGGACCCCTGAAGCTTTCTTT